This note documents a single T cell receptor beta chain sequence. What it binds is not known. Profiled with immunoSEQ multiplex PCR; TCRdb holds only in-frame clones, not every one. The sample consists of 30,000 to 35,000 clones, 90% of them appearing once. CDR3 length equals 14 residues. Looked up from germline, CDR1 is SGHTA and CDR2 is FQGNSA. The V and J ends lost 5 bases and 7 bases, in that order; junction bases with no gene match: 8. This entry is derived from a study of neoadjuvant nivolumab and ipilimumab in lung cancer. Study-level points and caveats: Compared with tumor-adjacent uninvolved lung, resected tumors showed greater richness and clonality. Pathologic regression was not significantly tied to TCR clonality.

The sequence was obtained from an adult with non-small cell lung cancer. The V call is TRBV7-2, the J call TRBJ1-1; 9 bases line up with TRBD1. Material: peripheral blood, obtained after neoadjuvant nivolumab, alone or with ipilimumab, at or shortly before surgery. The CDR3 sequence: CASSPTGTGFEAFF. The CDR3 nucleotides read TGTGCCAGCAGCCCTACCGGGACAGGGTTTGAAGCTTTCTTT.